Listed here are 26 T cell receptor beta chains from one sample, sequenced in a study of CXCR3-negative and CXCR3-positive naive CD8 T cells. General study points: The TRB CDR3s that CXCR3-positive naive cells carried were more hydrophobic than those of CXCR3-negative naive cells.

These TCRs' antigens remain unknown. The authors made the TRB cDNA libraries by 5' RACE using UMI labels. TCRdb reanalyzed the 5' RACE reads and collapses them to one entry per CDR3 protein, without DNA. Here the sample table reports tens of thousands of distinct CDR3 sequences. Sequencing was performed on naive CXCR3+ CD8+ T cells from blood. As for subset: CD45RO-CCR7+CD27+CD95- naive CD8+ T cells expressing CXCR3 (TNR3+). The source of these receptors is a human donor in good health. Some clones in this sample may be carry-over from other donors' samples.

The chain has TRBV20-1 and TRBJ2-7; the D gene TCRdb calls, TRBD1, cannot be checked with no DNA. CDR1 is DFQATT and CDR2 is SNEGSKA in the germline V gene (reference sequence). The CDR3 loop spans 13 amino acids. CDR3 sequence: CSARTGTAYEQYF.

The chain joins TRBV29-1 to TRBJ2-2. The CDR3 runs to 13 residues. CDR1 is SQVTM, CDR2 ANQGSEA, per germline. The CDR3 sequence: CSVEETRPGELFF.

The chain carries TRBV7-9 and TRBJ2-2; lacking DNA, the TRBD1 call made by TCRdb goes unchecked. This CDR3 is 15 amino acids long. Germline CDR1 and CDR2: SEHNR and FQNEAQ (reference sequence). CDR3 amino acids: CASSLLQGNTGELFF.

The chain carries TRBV19 and TRBJ2-1; TCRdb's D call of TRBD1 is untestable without DNA. The germline V gene encodes CDR1 LNHDA and CDR2 SQIVND (reference sequence). CDR3 length: 12 residues. The CDR3 spells CAARQGLGEQFF.

V and J are TRBV7-2 and TRBJ2-1; TCRdb picks TRBD2, but there is no DNA to check that call. The CDR3 runs to 13 residues. Germline lookup yields CDR1 SGHTA and CDR2 FQGNSA. This CDR3 is CASSTERTHEQFF.

The CDR3 loop is CASSPTGEGTQYF. This chain uses TRBV5-1 with TRBJ2-5; TCRdb picks TRBD2, but there is no DNA to check that call. CDR1 SGHRS and CDR2 YFSETQ come from the germline V gene. This CDR3 has 13 amino acids.

The chain uses TRBV5-1 and TRBJ2-1; TCRdb's assignment of TRBD1 cannot be checked, as there is no DNA. Germline values: CDR1 SGHRS, CDR2 YFSETQ. This CDR3 has 15 amino acids. Here the CDR3 reads CASSLEGENYNEQFF.

The V and J genes are TRBV29-1 and TRBJ1-1. The CDR3 is 12 residues long. The germline V gene encodes CDR1 SQVTM and CDR2 ANQGSEA. CDR3 residues: CSVIELNTEAFF. Full variable domain (rest looked up from reference TRBV29-1 and TRBJ1-1): SAVISQKPSRDICQRGTSLTIQCQVDSQVTMMFWYRQQPGQSLTLIATANQGSEATYESGFVIDKFPISRPNLTFSTLTVSNMSPEDSSIYLCSVIELNTEAFFGQGTRLTVV.

The rearrangement joins TRBV13 to TRBJ2-1; TCRdb proposes TRBD1, but this gene call is untestable without DNA. The CDR3 spans 15 residues. Germline V CDR1 and CDR2: PRHDT, FYEKMQ (reference sequence). This chain's CDR3 is CASSFLGAGYNEQFF. Filled out from reference TRBV13 and TRBJ2-1, the complete variable domain reads AAGVIQSPRHLIKEKRETATLKCYPIPRHDTVYWYQQGPGQDPQFLISFYEKMQSDKGSIPDRFSAQQFSDYHSELNMSSLELGDSALYFCASSFLGAGYNEQFFGPGTRLTVL.

V is TRBV6-5 and J is TRBJ2-3; there is no DNA to check the TCRdb D call of TRBD1. Germline V gene sequence: CDR1 MNHEY, CDR2 SVGAGI. This CDR3 is built from 16 residues. CDR3 in amino acids: CASSAWGSPSTDTQYF.

The chain combines TRBV28 with TRBJ1-5. The CDR3 has 14 residues. CDR1 is MDHEN and CDR2 is SYDVKM in the germline V gene. The CDR3 is CASSSRQNLQPQHF.

The rearrangement joins TRBV7-2 to TRBJ2-3; the TCRdb D gene call, TRBD1, has no DNA to confirm it. Germline CDR1 and CDR2: SGHTA and FQGNSA. This CDR3 is built from 16 residues. CDR3: CASSLGGGSGTDTQYF. Filled out from reference TRBV7-2 and TRBJ2-3, the complete variable domain reads GAGVSQSPSNKVTEKGKDVELRCDPISGHTALYWYRQSLGQGLEFLIYFQGNSAPDKSGLPSDRFSAERTGGSVSTLTIQRTQQEDSAVYLCASSLGGGSGTDTQYFGPGTRLTVL.

The chain carries TRBV10-2 and TRBJ2-7. CDR3 size: 12 residues. Germline lookup yields CDR1 WSHSY and CDR2 SAAADI. The CDR3 reads CASSEFDYEQYF.

The chain carries TRBV20-1 and TRBJ2-7. CDR1 is DFQATT, CDR2 SNEGSKA, per germline (reference sequence). CDR3 length equals 14 residues. The chain's CDR3 is CSASILAGTYEQYF.

The chain carries TRBV28 and TRBJ1-2. The CDR3 contains 11 residues. Germline assignment: CDR1 MDHEN and CDR2 SYDVKM. The CDR3 spells CASSFPSGYTF.

This CDR3 is CASSGTDRGNQPQHF. The rearrangement uses TRBV12-3 or TRBV12-4 and TRBJ1-5. CDR3 size: 15 residues.

J is TRBJ1-1 and V is TRBV29-1. CDR3 length: 12 residues. Germline CDR1 is SQVTM and CDR2 is ANQGSEA. The CDR3 protein is CSVEGGRHEAFF. The complete variable domain, with remaining parts taken from reference TRBV29-1 and TRBJ1-1, reads SAVISQKPSRDICQRGTSLTIQCQVDSQVTMMFWYRQQPGQSLTLIATANQGSEATYESGFVIDKFPISRPNLTFSTLTVSNMSPEDSSIYLCSVEGGRHEAFFGQGTRLTVV.

J is TRBJ2-5 and V is TRBV4-3. The CDR3 is made up of 14 amino acids. The V gene's germline CDR1 is LGHNA and CDR2 YSLEER. CDR3 region: CASSQVLGGETQYF.

V usage is TRBV4-1 and J usage is TRBJ1-1; TCRdb names TRBD1, which stays unverified in the absence of DNA. CDR1 is MGHRA, CDR2 YSYEKL, per germline. The CDR3 loop spans 14 amino acids. CDR3 amino acids: CASSQVALNTEAFF.

The chain recombines TRBV7-9 with TRBJ2-1. This CDR3 is 15 amino acids long. The germline CDR1 and CDR2 sequences are SEHNR and FQNEAQ (reference sequence). CDR3 in amino acids: CASSVPGSSYNEQFF.

V and J are TRBV7-9 and TRBJ2-3; as DNA is missing, the TRBD2 call by TCRdb cannot be tested. The CDR3 consists of 12 residues. Germline V gene data show CDR1 as SEHNR and CDR2 as FQNEAQ (reference sequence). CDR3 region: CASRGGTDTQYF.

This chain links TRBV6-1 with TRBJ2-1; TCRdb lists TRBD2, though no DNA is available to test this call. The CDR3 spans 17 residues. The V gene's germline CDR1 is MNHNS and CDR2 SASEGT. This CDR3 is CASSEELAGNSYNEQFF.

V is TRBV20-1 and J is TRBJ2-4. Germline CDR1 reads DFQATT; CDR2 reads SNEGSKA (reference sequence). The CDR3 totals 13 residues. The CDR3 region is CSAREVTENIQYF.

The rearrangement links TRBV4-3 to TRBJ1-2; lacking DNA, the TRBD1 call made by TCRdb goes unchecked. This CDR3 comprises 17 residues. CDR1 is LGHNA, CDR2 YSLEER, per germline. This CDR3 reads CASSQDPRTGANYGYTF.

The chain couples TRBV7-8 to TRBJ2-7; the TRBD2 assignment by TCRdb is unverifiable without DNA. The CDR3 is 15 residues long. The germline V gene has CDR1 SGHVS and CDR2 FQNEAQ. The CDR3 region is CASSLAASGSYEQYF.

This rearrangement joins TRBV29-1 to TRBJ2-7; TCRdb reports TRBD1, a call that lacks DNA to check it against. There are 12 residues in the CDR3. Per germline, CDR1 SQVTM and CDR2 ANQGSEA. The CDR3 sequence: CSVEGGYYEQYF.